These T cell receptor beta chains were read from a single sample in a study of cytomegalovirus exposure and HLA in healthy donors. Sequenced by immunoSEQ multiplex PCR; TCRdb stores in-frame clones only, minus some. The profile shows tens of thousands of clones, 60% to 70% of them singletons. Sequenced: PBMCs. Receptors originate from a woman aged 25-40 years in good health and CMV-seronegative. Each CDR3 is given with its conserved first and last residue. D genes are given only for firm matches. Rows give clone size only sometimes, using once, few, many, or a class for an expanded clone.

V	D	J	size	CDR3	DNA
TRBV7-2	.	TRBJ2-4	.	CASSLEAGNIQYF	TGTGCCAGCAGCTTAGAGGCGGGAAACATTCAGTACTTC
TRBV19	.	TRBJ2-5	.	CASSPRAGKETQYF	TGTGCCAGTAGTCCAAGGGCAGGGAAAGAGACCCAGTACTTC
TRBV14	.	TRBJ1-2	.	CASSQTYLYGYTF	TGTGCCAGCAGCCAAACCTACCTCTATGGCTACACCTTC
TRBV2	TRBD1	TRBJ2-7	.	CASSGRTGQYEQYF	TGTGCCAGCAGTGGTAGGACAGGGCAGTACGAGCAGTACTTC
TRBV6-4	.	TRBJ2-3	.	CASSWRTSTDTQYF	TGTGCCAGCAGTTGGCGGACTAGCACAGATACGCAGTATTTT
TRBV5-1	.	TRBJ2-1	.	CASTTGGENEQFF	TGCGCCAGCACAACGGGTGGTGAAAATGAGCAGTTCTTC
TRBV5-4	TRBD1	TRBJ1-3	.	CASSLLVGGHSGNTIYF	TGTGCCAGCAGCTTGTTGGTAGGGGGCCACTCTGGAAACACCATATATTTT
TRBV6-5	.	TRBJ2-7	.	CASSTLAVFYEQYF	TGTGCCAGCAGCACGTTAGCGGTGTTCTACGAGCAGTACTTC
TRBV10-3	TRBD2	TRBJ2-2	.	CAISPTSGSNPGELFF	TGTGCCATCAGCCCGACTAGCGGGAGTAACCCCGGGGAGCTGTTTTTT
TRBV6-5	.	TRBJ2-7	.	CASSLLTGTYEQYF	TGTGCCAGCAGTTTACTTACAGGGACGTACGAGCAGTACTTC
TRBV10-2	TRBD2	TRBJ2-3	.	CASVAGGTTDTQYF	TGCGCCAGTGTAGCGGGGGGGACCACAGATACGCAGTATTTT
TRBV4-3	TRBD2	TRBJ2-7	.	CASSRSLAGGVYEQYF	TGCGCCAGCAGCCGATCTCTAGCGGGAGGTGTGTACGAGCAGTACTTC
TRBV19	.	TRBJ2-7	few	CASRDRLYEQYF	TGTGCCAGTAGGGACAGACTCTACGAGCAGTACTTC
TRBV5-1	.	TRBJ2-1	.	CASSRRSPGQPYNEQFF	TGCGCCAGCAGCCGGCGGTCCCCCGGACAGCCCTACAATGAGCAGTTCTTC
TRBV7-9	.	TRBJ1-6	.	CASSRTDSALHF	TGTGCCAGCAGCCGGACAGATTCAGCCCTCCACTTT
TRBV25-1	TRBD1	TRBJ2-3	.	CASSETGGVQQYF	TGTGCCAGCAGCGAAACAGGGGGCGTTCAGCAGTATTTT
TRBV11-3	.	TRBJ2-2	.	CASSFGVPGAGELFF	TGTGCCAGCAGCTTCGGAGTTCCCGGGGCCGGGGAGCTGTTTTTT
TRBV28	.	TRBJ2-7	once	CASSMTVYEQYF	TGTGCCAGCAGTATGACAGTTTACGAGCAGTACTTC
TRBV5-8	.	TRBJ2-7	few	CASSLEWGRQFPSYEQYF	TGTGCCAGCAGCTTGGAGTGGGGGAGGCAGTTCCCTTCCTACGAGCAGTACTTC
TRBV7-9	.	TRBJ1-2	few	CASSPSYGYTF	TGTGCCAGCAGCCCCAGCTATGGCTACACCTTC